These 26 T cell receptor beta chains came from one sample sequenced in a study of blood T cell repertoires in COVID-19. Using immunoSEQ multiplex PCR, the repertoire was profiled, and TCRdb retains in-frame clones only, with some absent. The data contain hundreds of thousands of clones, around 89% of them seen just once; the ten biggest clones take up 0.85% to 0.95%. Sequenced material: PBMCs or T cells enriched from blood (not recorded which). Receptor source: a man aged 45-65 years who had been exposed to COVID-19.

This clone was recorded only once. This rearrangement joins TRBV4-2 to TRBJ2-1, with TRBD2 as a possible D gene (5 bases). The CDR3 runs to 16 residues. V was shortened by 0 bases and J by 4 bases, with 13 bases between the two germline ends. CDR1 and CDR2 from the germline V gene are LGHNA and YNFKEQ. The DNA of the CDR3 is TGTGCCAGCAGCCAAGAAGCAGGACTGGCTTACAATGAGCAGTTCTTC. Amino acids: CASSQEAGLAYNEQFF.

The chain has TRBV5-1 and TRBJ2-3; weak D call: TRBD1 (8 bases). The CDR3 contains 18 residues. V lost 0 bases and J 2 bases, leaving 19 bases between the germline ends. Germline values: CDR1 SGHRS, CDR2 YFSETQ. CDR3 region: CASSLARGTGLYTDTQYF. The CDR3 DNA is TGCGCCAGCAGCTTGGCGCGGGGGACAGGACTATACACAGATACGCAGTATTTT.

In this sample, this clone turned up once. The chain links TRBV5-5 to TRBJ1-5; TRBD1 agrees at 7 bases. Losses at the gene ends were 4 bases for V and 6 bases for J; bases not matched to a gene: 10. This CDR3 region has 15 residues. CDR1 is SGHKS and CDR2 is YYEKEE in the germline V gene (reference sequence). CDR3: CASSATGQLFQPQHF. CDR3 nucleotide sequence: TGTGCCAGCAGCGCTACGGGACAGCTATTTCAGCCCCAGCATTTT.

This clone was counted between two and nine times. This chain links TRBV16 with TRBJ1-6, with D unresolved. The germline V gene encodes CDR1 KGHSY and CDR2 FQNENV. CDR3 length equals 13 residues. Trimming stripped 2 bases from V and 10 bases from J, with 9 bases between. This CDR3 reads CASSQGAVSPLHF. In DNA form, the CDR3 reads TGTGCCAGCAGCCAAGGTGCGGTATCACCCCTCCACTTT.

The rearrangement joins TRBV27 to TRBJ2-7; TRBD1 might be the D (6 bases). Trimming left V 3 bases short and J 3 bases short, with 18 bases between. This CDR3 region has 16 residues. Germline V gene data show CDR1 as MNHEY and CDR2 as SMNVEV (reference sequence). CDR3 loop: CASSFLGLGQHYEQYF. The CDR3 bases are TGTGCCAGCAGTTTTTTAGGTCTTGGACAGCACTACGAGCAGTACTTC.

The chain uses TRBV28 and TRBJ2-3; no clear D. This CDR3 is built from 13 residues. CDR1 is MDHEN, CDR2 SYDVKM, per germline. With 2 bases removed from V and 8 bases from J, the gap between germline ends came to 11 bases. The CDR3 region is CASSLGRGVTQYF. CDR3 DNA: TGTGCCAGCAGTTTAGGTAGAGGTGTTACGCAGTATTTT. Supplemented by reference TRBV28 and TRBJ2-3, the full variable domain reads DVKVTQSSRYLVKRTGEKVFLECVQDMDHENMFWYRQDPGLGLRLIYFSYDVKMKEKGDIPEGYSVSREKKERFSLILESASTNQTSMYLCASSLGRGVTQYFGPGTRLTVL.

The chain has TRBV2 and TRBJ2-7; D perhaps matches TRBD1 (6 bases). Trimming pared 2 bases from V and 4 bases from J, leaving 15 bases between. CDR3 length equals 15 residues. Per the germline V gene, CDR1 is SNHLY and CDR2 is FYNNEI. Here the CDR3 reads CASSERETGLYEQYF. The CDR3 region has the DNA TGTGCCAGCAGTGAAAGGGAGACAGGTCTATACGAGCAGTACTTC. The variable domain in full, completed from reference TRBV2 and TRBJ2-7, reads EPEVTQTPSHQVTQMGQEVILRCVPISNHLYFYWYRQILGQKVEFLVSFYNNEISEKSEIFDDQFSVERPDGSNFTLKIRSTKLEDSAMYFCASSERETGLYEQYFGPGTRLTVT.

The chain recombines TRBV7-6 with TRBJ1-3; 8 bases agree with TRBD1. The CDR3 loop spans 15 amino acids. The germline V gene encodes CDR1 SGHVS and CDR2 FNYEAQ. The V segment lost 3 bases and the J segment 2 bases; nucleotides outside the gene matches: 3. CDR3 bases: TGTGCCAGCAGCTTGCAGGGGGCAGCTGGAAACACCATATATTTT. Its translation is CASSLQGAAGNTIYF.

The rearrangement joins TRBV18 to TRBJ2-7, with D possibly TRBD2 on 5 matching bases. CDR1 and CDR2 from the germline V gene are KGHSH and LQKENI. This CDR3 comprises 13 residues. V lost 4 bases and J lost 5, with 12 bases in between. The CDR3: CASSLGGRDEQYV. CDR3 DNA: TGTGCCAGCTCACTTGGAGGTCGGGACGAGCAGTACGTC.

V is TRBV28 and J is TRBJ1-2; possibly TRBD1 for D (5 bases). Germline assignment: CDR1 MDHEN and CDR2 SYDVKM. Deletions cut 4 bases from V and 3 bases from J, with 15 bases between. The CDR3 sequence is 15 residues long. CDR3 sequence reads: CASSSLWTRYYGYTF. CDR3 sequence (DNA): TGTGCCAGCAGTTCCTTGTGGACACGCTACTATGGCTACACCTTC.

The chain combines TRBV9 with TRBJ1-2; 8 bases are a match to TRBD1. This CDR3 is 16 amino acids long. V was pared by 0 bases and J by 5 bases, with 9 bases of the junction left unmatched. Germline V gene lookup returns CDR1 SGDLS and CDR2 YYNGEE. CDR3 bases: TGTGCCAGCAGCGTAGCTCCGAGGACAGGGATGTATGGCTACACCTTC. It yields the protein CASSVAPRTGMYGYTF.

The chain uses TRBV15 and TRBJ2-5, with TRBD2 as a possible D gene (6 bases). The V end was cut by 0 bases, the J end by 2 bases, with 10 bases between. There are 15 residues in the CDR3. The germline CDR1 and CDR2 sequences are LNHNV and YYDKDF (reference sequence). CDR3 nucleotide sequence: TGTGCCACCAGCAGAGAGGCAGGGACTCAAGAGACCCAGTACTTC. Translated: CATSREAGTQETQYF.

The chain links TRBV28 to TRBJ2-2; D is unclear. The CDR3 runs 12 residues. V was clipped by 5 bases and J by 3 bases, with 4 bases between them. Germline V gene lookup returns CDR1 MDHEN and CDR2 SYDVKM. CDR3 nucleotides: TGTGCCAGCAGTCTCTACACCGGGGAGCTGTTTTTT. Residues: CASSLYTGELFF.

This clone has just one count. This rearrangement joins TRBV13 to TRBJ1-1; 8 bases are shared with TRBD1. The V gene end was trimmed by 5 bases and the J gene end by 4 bases; junction bases not matched to a gene: 9. Germline V gene data show CDR1 as PRHDT and CDR2 as FYEKMQ (reference sequence). The CDR3 consists of 15 residues. The chain's CDR3 is CASSLARTGFTEAFF. The CDR3 DNA reads TGTGCCAGCAGCCTTGCAAGGACAGGGTTCACTGAAGCTTTCTTT.

This sequence joins TRBV3-1 (or the pseudogene TRBV3-2) and TRBJ1-5, with D possibly matching TRBD1 (5 bases). The V end lost 0 bases, the J end lost 2 bases, and 8 bases lay between the germline ends. CDR1 is LGHDT, CDR2 YNNKEL, per germline (reference sequence). This CDR3 has 15 amino acids. CDR3 residues: CASSQDRGGNQPQHF. As DNA, the CDR3 is TGTGCCAGCAGCCAAGATAGGGGTGGCAATCAGCCCCAGCATTTT.

The genes are TRBV11-2 and TRBJ1-3; D is possibly TRBD1 (6 bases). This CDR3 has 16 residues. The V and J ends lost 5 bases and 4 bases respectively, with 18 bases between them. The germline V gene has CDR1 SGHAT and CDR2 FQNNGV. For the CDR3, the DNA is TGTGCCAGCAGCAAGAGGGGGGGTTTGGAAGGAAACACCATATATTTT. Its translation: CASSKRGGLEGNTIYF.

The chain joins TRBV3-1 (or the pseudogene TRBV3-2) to TRBJ1-3; D is undetermined. CDR1 LGHDT and CDR2 YNNKEL come from the germline V gene (reference sequence). This CDR3 spans 14 amino acids. V gave up 6 bases and J gave up 2 bases, with 11 bases separating them. CDR3 residues: CASSPDSTGNTIYF. The CDR3 DNA reads TGTGCCAGCAGTCCGGACTCAACTGGAAACACCATATATTTT.

The chain recombines TRBV19 with TRBJ1-5; D might be TRBD1 (5 bases). CDR1 and CDR2 (germline): LNHDA, SQIVND (reference sequence). The length of the CDR3 is 13 residues. Trimming took 6 bases from V and 10 from J, leaving 16 bases between them. DNA for the CDR3: TGTGCCAGTAGCACGGAGGGGATAGGTCCCCAGCATTTT. Its translation is CASSTEGIGPQHF.

This chain connects TRBV18 to TRBJ2-2; 9 bases align to TRBD2. Per germline, CDR1 KGHSH and CDR2 LQKENI. This CDR3 is 19 amino acids long. J was trimmed by 0 bases and V by 6 bases; bases with no gene match: 14. The DNA for the CDR3 is TGTGCCAGCTCCAACCTGGGGTTAGCGGGAGCAACGAACACCGGGGAGCTGTTTTTT. Amino acid sequence: CASSNLGLAGATNTGELFF.

This sequence joins TRBV3-1 (or the pseudogene TRBV3-2) and TRBJ1-5; TRBD1 matches 8 bases. In germline, CDR1 is LGHDT, CDR2 YNNKEL (reference sequence). CDR3 length: 15 amino acids. Trimming took 3 bases from V and 5 from J; bases not matched to a gene: 6. Written as DNA, the CDR3 is TGTGCCAGCAGCCAGGGTGGACAGGGATATCAGCCCCAGCATTTT. Encoded protein: CASSQGGQGYQPQHF.

This clone came up a few times. The chain couples TRBV28 to TRBJ1-6; unclear D gene. Trimming took off 9 bases at V and 8 bases at J, with 14 bases between the two ends. The CDR3 is 13 residues long. From germline, CDR1 is MDHEN and CDR2 SYDVKM. CDR3 sequence: CASRWTGDSPLHF. CDR3 nucleotides: TGTGCCAGTAGGTGGACGGGAGATTCACCCCTCCACTTT.

This clone was detected once. The CDR3 bases are TGCGCCAGCAGCTCGACCACAGGGAATGAGCAGTTCTTC. Protein: CASSSTTGNEQFF. The V gene is TRBV5-1, the J gene TRBJ2-1, with a weak D call TRBD1 (6 bases). There are 13 residues in the CDR3. Germline CDR1 is SGHRS and CDR2 is YFSETQ. V shed 3 bases and J shed 7 bases, with 11 bases lying between them. Based on the CDR3 plus reference TRBV5-1 and TRBJ2-1, the full variable domain is KAGVTQTPRYLIKTRGQQVTLSCSPISGHRSVSWYQQTPGQGLQFLFEYFSETQRNKGNFPGRFSGRQFSNSRSEMNVSTLELGDSALYLCASSSTTGNEQFFGPGTRLTVL.

The gene calls are TRBV5-1 and TRBJ1-6, with TRBD1 as a possible D gene (6 bases). The CDR3 length is 14 residues. The germline gives CDR1 SGHRS, CDR2 YFSETQ. The V and J ends lost 5 bases and 3 bases respectively, with 9 bases between them. CDR3: CASSGGHYNSPLHF. CDR3 nucleotides: TGCGCCAGCAGTGGGGGACACTATAATTCACCCCTCCACTTT. Based on the CDR3 plus reference TRBV5-1 and TRBJ1-6, the full variable domain is KAGVTQTPRYLIKTRGQQVTLSCSPISGHRSVSWYQQTPGQGLQFLFEYFSETQRNKGNFPGRFSGRQFSNSRSEMNVSTLELGDSALYLCASSGGHYNSPLHFGNGTRLTVT.

J is TRBJ1-5 and V is TRBV4-1; TRBD1 matches at 8 bases. Germline V lookup: CDR1 MGHRA, CDR2 YSYEKL. There are 18 residues in the CDR3. The junction had 15 bases not matched to a gene; V was cut back by 1 base and J by 7 bases. The CDR3 is CASSQVPRTTGDNQPQHF. The CDR3 DNA is TGCGCCAGCAGCCAAGTTCCCCGGACGACAGGGGATAACCAGCCCCAGCATTTT.

The V gene is TRBV19, the J gene TRBJ1-5; D is possibly TRBD1 (6 bases). The CDR3 extends over 16 amino acids. V lost 0 bases and J lost 5, with 14 bases in between. Per the germline V gene, CDR1 is LNHDA and CDR2 is SQIVND (reference sequence). The CDR3 reads CASSIEPGQRHQPQHF. CDR3 sequence (DNA): TGTGCCAGTAGTATAGAACCGGGACAAAGACATCAGCCCCAGCATTTT. Together with reference TRBV19 and TRBJ1-5, the CDR3 gives the full variable domain: DGGITQSPKYLFRKEGQNVTLSCEQNLNHDAMYWYRQDPGQGLRLIYYSQIVNDFQKGDIAEGYSVSREKKESFPLTVTSAQKNPTAFYLCASSIEPGQRHQPQHFGDGTRLSIL.

The chain uses TRBV30 and TRBJ1-2; no firm D call. V gave up 3 bases and J gave up 2 bases, with 16 bases separating them. Germline-derived CDR1 and CDR2 are GTSNPN and SVGIG (reference sequence). The CDR3 has 15 amino acids. The CDR3 protein is CAWRPGLFSNYGYTF. The CDR3 bases are TGTGCCTGGAGACCCGGACTGTTTTCCAACTATGGCTACACCTTC.